This entry concerns a single T cell receptor beta chain. The authors reverse transcribed roughly 0.45 to 1 ug RNA with random hexamers. The immunoSEQ assay covered 54 Vbeta and 13 Jbeta segments for CDR3. TCRdb analysed the immunoSEQ multiplex PCR reads with MiXCR anew, one entry per CDR3 protein. The data contain under 200,000 distinct CDR3 sequences, about 91% of them singletons. This entry belongs to a study of CD8 T cells in Susac syndrome. The CDR3 totals 17 residues. V lost 0 bases to trimming and J lost 4 bases; unmatched junction nucleotides: 7. Germline assignment: CDR1 SGHRS and CDR2 YFSETQ. The chain employs TRBV5-1 and TRBJ2-3, with 11 bases matching TRBD2. Material for sequencing was CD4+ T cells from PBMCs. This TCR was sampled from a human donor with Susac syndrome. The CDR3 loop is CASSLVAGGPKADTQYF. DNA of the CDR3: TGCGCCAGCAGCTTGGTAGCGGGAGGGCCTAAGGCAGATACGCAGTATTTT. Complete variable domain (other parts from reference TRBV5-1 and TRBJ2-3): KAGVTQTPRYLIKTRGQQVTLSCSPISGHRSVSWYQQTPGQGLQFLFEYFSETQRNKGNFPGRFSGRQFSNSRSEMNVSTLELGDSALYLCASSLVAGGPKADTQYFGPGTRLTVL.